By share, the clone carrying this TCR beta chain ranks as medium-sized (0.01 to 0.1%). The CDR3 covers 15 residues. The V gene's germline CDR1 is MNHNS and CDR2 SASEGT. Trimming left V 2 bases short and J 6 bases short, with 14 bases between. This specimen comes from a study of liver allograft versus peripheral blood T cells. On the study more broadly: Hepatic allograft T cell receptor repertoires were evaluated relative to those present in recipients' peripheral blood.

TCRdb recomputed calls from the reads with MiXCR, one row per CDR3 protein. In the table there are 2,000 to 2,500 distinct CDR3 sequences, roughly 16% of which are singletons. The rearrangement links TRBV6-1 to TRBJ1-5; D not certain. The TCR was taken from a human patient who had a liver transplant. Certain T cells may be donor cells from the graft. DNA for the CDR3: TGTGCCAGCAGTGAAAAGAGTAGCGGAGGTCAGCCCCAGCATTTT. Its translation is CASSEKSSGGQPQHF.